One sample yielded the 23 T cell receptor beta chains listed below, sequenced in a study of patients and donors after allogeneic stem cell transplantation. MiXCR was run by TCRdb on the RT-PCR reads, yielding one entry per CDR3 protein. The table shows about 960,000 distinct CDR3 sequences, with roughly 18% occurring only once. What was sequenced was blood, either unsorted or a sorted T cell fraction (not recorded which). These receptors were obtained from a human donor who was either an allogeneic HSCT recipient or a stem cell or donor lymphocyte infusion donor (not recorded which). It is not recorded whose cells these are; they may come from a transplant donor.

This clonotype was found a few times. The chain employs TRBV5-5 and TRBJ1-2; possibly TRBD1 for D (5 bases). The germline V gene has CDR1 SGHKS and CDR2 YYEKEE (reference sequence). V was pared by 7 bases and J by 4 bases, with 11 bases between. The CDR3 sequence is 12 residues long. The CDR3 sequence: CASGGGLYGYTF. CDR3 in DNA: TGTGCCAGCGGGGGTGGCCTCTATGGCTACACCTTC.

This clonotype was seen many times. The chain combines TRBV5-1 with TRBJ2-2, with D maybe TRBD1 (6 bases). CDR3 length equals 16 residues. Per germline, CDR1 SGHRS and CDR2 YFSETQ. Between the trimmed V and J ends, which lost 1 base and 0 bases, there was a span of 10 bases. The CDR3 spells CASSLKGQPNTGELFF. CDR3 sequence (DNA): TGCGCCAGCAGCTTGAAGGGACAACCGAACACCGGGGAGCTGTTTTTT.

CDR3 protein: CSARDSEGVYGYTF. The CDR3 DNA reads TGCAGTGCGCGGGACAGCGAAGGGGTCTATGGCTACACCTTC. This rearrangement joins TRBV20-1 to TRBJ1-2; 7 bases are a match to TRBD1. The CDR3 is 14 residues long. The J segment lost 4 bases and the V segment lost 6 bases, leaving 11 bases of the junction unmatched. The germline V gene has CDR1 DFQATT and CDR2 SNEGSKA (reference sequence).

The chain couples TRBV5-4 to TRBJ2-1, with TRBD2 matching 8 bases. This CDR3 has 16 amino acids. V lost 0 bases and J lost 13; bases outside the gene matches: 15. The germline CDR1 and CDR2 sequences are SGHNT and YYREEE (reference sequence). The CDR3 loop reads CASSLAWGSGDEPQFF. The CDR3 region has the DNA TGTGCCAGCAGCTTGGCCTGGGGTAGCGGGGACGAGCCCCAGTTCTTC.

This clonotype turned up a few times. This rearrangement joins TRBV2 to TRBJ2-5, with D hard to call. The CDR3 is made up of 13 amino acids. V was cut by 7 bases and J by 0 bases, with 9 bases left in between. CDR1 and CDR2 from the germline V gene are SNHLY and FYNNEI. In DNA form, the CDR3 reads TGTGCCAGCACCCCGGAGTACCAAGAGACCCAGTACTTC. This encodes CASTPEYQETQYF. Complete variable domain (other parts from reference TRBV2 and TRBJ2-5): EPEVTQTPSHQVTQMGQEVILRCVPISNHLYFYWYRQILGQKVEFLVSFYNNEISEKSEIFDDQFSVERPDGSNFTLKIRSTKLEDSAMYFCASTPEYQETQYFGPGTRLLVL.

In its sample, this clonotype was seen many times. This chain connects TRBV9 to TRBJ2-1, with D tentatively TRBD1 (6 bases). The CDR3 is 18 residues long. Deletions cut 4 bases from V and 0 bases from J, with 20 bases between. Germline V gene sequence: CDR1 SGDLS, CDR2 YYNGEE. Here the CDR3 DNA reads TGTGCCAGCAGCCCTAGGGGGTTGTTGAGGGGCTCCTACAATGAGCAGTTCTTC. Its protein is CASSPRGLLRGSYNEQFF. The entire variable domain, with the rest obtained from reference TRBV9 and TRBJ2-1, is as follows: DSGVTQTPKHLITATGQRVTLRCSPRSGDLSVYWYQQSLDQGLQFLIQYYNGEERAKGNILERFSAQQFPDLHSELNLSSLELGDSALYFCASSPRGLLRGSYNEQFFGPGTRLTVL.

The chain links TRBV11-2 to TRBJ2-5; D might be TRBD1 or TRBD2, each matching 5 bases. This CDR3 region has 15 residues. V lost 4 bases and J 2 bases, leaving 14 bases between the germline ends. From germline, CDR1 is SGHAT and CDR2 FQNNGV. The DNA for the CDR3 is TGTGCCAGCAGCTCGGGGACCAAACGTCAAGAGACCCAGTACTTC. Encoded protein: CASSSGTKRQETQYF.

This clonotype turned up a few times. The rearrangement links TRBV4-3 to TRBJ2-2, with D uncertain. Deletions cut 0 bases from V and 2 bases from J, with 10 bases between. The CDR3 is made up of 16 amino acids. CDR1 is LGHNA, CDR2 YSLEER, per germline. The CDR3 here is CASSQDRGANTGELFF. CDR3 DNA sequence: TGCGCCAGCAGCCAAGATCGAGGAGCCAACACCGGGGAGCTGTTTTTT.

CDR3 bases: TGTGCCAGCAGCAAGGCCGCGGGACACCCTAATTCACCCCTCCACTTT. Translating gives CASSKAAGHPNSPLHF. V is TRBV5-8 and J is TRBJ1-6; D possibly corresponds to TRBD1 (6 bases). CDR1 and CDR2 from the germline V gene are SGHTS and YDEGEE. Trimming pared 4 bases from V and 6 bases from J, leaving 17 bases between. This CDR3 is built from 16 residues.

This chain uses TRBV5-6 with TRBJ2-7, with no clear D. V lost 0 bases and J lost 1, with 17 bases in between. Germline values: CDR1 SGHDT, CDR2 YYEEEE. This CDR3 comprises 17 residues. CDR3 amino acids: CASSLDALSDHSYEQYF. In DNA form, the CDR3 reads TGTGCCAGCAGCTTGGATGCCCTGTCAGATCATTCCTACGAGCAGTACTTC.

The chain carries TRBV29-1 and TRBJ2-3; 8 nucleotides agree with TRBD1. This CDR3 contains 13 residues. Germline lookup yields CDR1 SQVTM and CDR2 ANQGSEA. Trimming removed 8 bases from V and 4 bases from J; junction bases left unmatched: 8. In DNA, the CDR3 is TGCAGCCTTGGACAGGGCTTACCAGATACGCAGTATTTT. Translation: CSLGQGLPDTQYF.

There are a few counts of this clonotype. The CDR3 bases are TGTGCCAGCACCTCAAGTGGGACAGGCAATCAGCCCCAGCATTTT. Translated: CASTSSGTGNQPQHF. The rearrangement links TRBV7-9 to TRBJ1-5; 7 bases are shared with TRBD1. J gave up 2 bases and V 7 bases, and 8 bases lay outside the gene matches. The CDR3 contains 15 residues. Germline V lookup: CDR1 SEHNR, CDR2 FQNEAQ (reference sequence).

The chain is built from TRBV5-1 and TRBJ2-3, with 10 bases that match TRBD2. Germline V gene data show CDR1 as SGHRS and CDR2 as YFSETQ. V was clipped by 3 bases and J by 5 bases; unmatched bases: 6. The CDR3 length is 15 residues. CDR3 loop: CASSSTRTSGDTQYF. The CDR3 nucleotides read TGCGCCAGCAGCTCGACCCGGACTAGCGGAGATACGCAGTATTTT. Complete variable domain (other parts from reference TRBV5-1 and TRBJ2-3): KAGVTQTPRYLIKTRGQQVTLSCSPISGHRSVSWYQQTPGQGLQFLFEYFSETQRNKGNFPGRFSGRQFSNSRSEMNVSTLELGDSALYLCASSSTRTSGDTQYFGPGTRLTVL.

The CDR3 is CASSQGADSYEAFF. The DNA of the CDR3 is TGCGCCAGCAGCCAAGGAGCTGACAGTTACGAAGCTTTCTTT. The V call is TRBV4-1, the J call TRBJ1-1; D may be TRBD1 (5 bases). This CDR3 is 14 amino acids long. With 1 base removed from V and 8 bases from J, the gap between germline ends came to 14 bases. Germline V gives CDR1 MGHRA, CDR2 YSYEKL.

The rearrangement joins TRBV5-1 to TRBJ2-4, with TRBD1 matching 10 bases. The length of the CDR3 is 15 residues. V was pared by 0 bases and J by 5 bases, with 2 bases of the junction left unmatched. CDR1 is SGHRS, CDR2 YFSETQ, per germline. The CDR3 DNA reads TGCGCCAGCAGCTTGGTAGACAGGGGGCAAAACATTCAGTACTTC. Its translation: CASSLVDRGQNIQYF.

V gene TRBV2 combines with J gene TRBJ1-6; 8 bases agree with TRBD1. Germline-derived CDR1 and CDR2 are SNHLY and FYNNEI. The trim removed 6 bases at V and 10 bases at J, leaving 5 bases unmatched. The CDR3 has 13 amino acids. The CDR3 spells CASRGQALSPLHF. CDR3 sequence (DNA): TGTGCCAGCAGGGGACAGGCACTCTCACCCCTCCACTTT. The full variable domain, its missing parts supplied by reference TRBV2 and TRBJ1-6, is EPEVTQTPSHQVTQMGQEVILRCVPISNHLYFYWYRQILGQKVEFLVSFYNNEISEKSEIFDDQFSVERPDGSNFTLKIRSTKLEDSAMYFCASRGQALSPLHFGNGTRLTVT.

There are a few counts of this clonotype. V and J are TRBV7-2 and TRBJ2-5; possible D gene TRBD2, 6 bases. This CDR3 is built from 15 residues. Trimming left V 2 bases short and J 5 bases short, with 15 bases between. Germline V CDR1 and CDR2: SGHTA, FQGNSA. The CDR3 nucleotides read TGTGCCAGCAGCTTACAGGCACTAGCAGGGGAGACCCAGTACTTC. Amino acids: CASSLQALAGETQYF.

This clonotype appeared a few times. The rearrangement uses TRBV7-2 and TRBJ1-2; no definite D call. Germline V gene sequence: CDR1 SGHTA, CDR2 FQGNSA. The V end lost 5 bases, the J end lost 1 base, and 11 bases lay between the germline ends. The CDR3 contains 14 residues. The CDR3 DNA reads as TGTGCCAGCAGCGAGCAGCGGGATAACTATGGCTACACCTTC. It translates to CASSEQRDNYGYTF.

This clonotype has just a few counts. The rearrangement joins TRBV6-4 to TRBJ2-3, with D perhaps assigned TRBD1 or TRBD2 (5 bases each). Germline V gene lookup returns CDR1 MRHNA and CDR2 SNTAGT. Trimming stripped 0 bases from V and 10 bases from J, with 8 bases between. There are 12 residues in the CDR3. CDR3 amino acids: CASSDSGDAQYF. The CDR3 DNA follows: TGTGCCAGCAGTGACTCGGGGGACGCGCAGTATTTT.

This clonotype turned up a few times. The chain joins TRBV24-1 to TRBJ1-1, with 7 positions matching TRBD1. V lost 3 bases to trimming and J lost 6 bases; unmatched junction nucleotides: 3. Germline V gene sequence: CDR1 KGHDR, CDR2 SFDVKD. The CDR3 loop spans 13 amino acids. DNA of the CDR3: TGTGCCACCAGTGATGTAGGACAGGCTGAAGCTTTCTTT. Translated, it gives CATSDVGQAEAFF.

This clonotype came up a few times. Germline is not matched at one junction end, which may reflect a read error. V is TRBV6-2 or TRBV6-3 and J is TRBJ1-2, with 9 positions matching TRBD1. This CDR3 has 17 amino acids. CDR1 and CDR2 from the germline V gene are MNHEY and SVGEGT. CDR3 loop: CASGYPTGTGKTYGYTF. In nucleotides, the CDR3 is TGTGCCAGCGGTTACCCTACCGGGACAGGGAAAACTTATGGCTACACCTTC.

Only a few counts were recorded for this clonotype. CDR3 sequence: CASRSGTRVFGANVLTF. The CDR3 DNA sequence: TGTGCCAGCAGGTCCGGGACTCGGGTTTTTGGGGCCAACGTCCTGACTTTC. The chain uses TRBV6-1 and TRBJ2-6, with D tentatively TRBD2 (6 bases). In germline, CDR1 is MNHNS, CDR2 SASEGT. With 6 bases removed from V and 3 bases from J, the gap between germline ends came to 18 bases. The CDR3 runs 17 residues.

Ten or more counts support this clonotype. The chain carries TRBV4-3 and TRBJ1-2; D is unresolved. CDR1 is LGHNA, CDR2 YSLEER, per germline. V lost 1 base, J lost 6 bases, and 12 bases lay in between. This CDR3 region has 14 residues. The CDR3 spells CASSQVLFMDGYTF. CDR3 coding DNA: TGCGCCAGCAGCCAAGTCTTATTTATGGATGGCTACACCTTC.